The 27 T cell receptor beta chains below were found in one sample sequenced in a study of CD8 T cells in ankylosing spondylitis. TCRdb redid the calling of the 5' RACE reads with MiXCR, one entry per CDR3 protein. Here the sample spans around 120,000 distinct CDR3 sequences, approximately 13% being singletons. Sequences were obtained from blood, either unsorted or a sorted T cell fraction (not recorded which). These receptors were collected from a female donor with ankylosing spondylitis or in good health (not recorded which).

At least ten counts were recorded for this clonotype. The V call is TRBV6-5, the J call TRBJ2-2, with TRBD1 identical over 9 bases. There are 14 residues in the CDR3. V was clipped by 7 bases and J by 4 bases; unmatched bases: 4. Germline-derived CDR1 and CDR2 are MNHEY and SVGAGI. The CDR3 bases are TGTGCCAGCACCCGGACAGGGGTCACCGGGGAGCTGTTTTTT. It yields the protein CASTRTGVTGELFF.

This clonotype was seen at least ten times. The V and J genes are TRBV10-2 and TRBJ2-1, with D tentatively TRBD2 (5 bases). Germline V lookup: CDR1 WSHSY, CDR2 SAAADI. The CDR3 is 14 amino acids. Trimming removed 1 base from V and 4 bases from J, with 8 bases in between. CDR3 sequence (DNA): TGCGCCAGCAGTGAGTTTTGGACTTACAATGAGCAGTTCTTC. It codes for CASSEFWTYNEQFF.

The chain's CDR3 is CASSTGAGNEQFF. In DNA, the CDR3 is TGTGCCAGCAGCACGGGAGCGGGCAATGAGCAGTTCTTC. The chain recombines TRBV7-3 with TRBJ2-1, with D tentatively TRBD2 (6 bases). V was shortened by 5 bases and J by 6 bases, with 11 bases between the two germline ends. The CDR3 contains 13 residues. CDR1 and CDR2 from the germline V gene are SGHTA and FQGTGA.

The sample holds a few counts of this clonotype. The V call is TRBV2, the J call TRBJ2-1; 12 bases match TRBD2. V trimming: 7 bases; J trimming: 4 bases; junction bases outside the gene matches: 8. The CDR3 totals 16 residues. The germline V gene encodes CDR1 SNHLY and CDR2 FYNNEI. The CDR3 spells CASILAGGGGYNEQFF. The DNA for the CDR3 is TGTGCCAGCATTCTAGCGGGAGGGGGAGGGTACAATGAGCAGTTCTTC. Full variable domain (rest looked up from reference TRBV2 and TRBJ2-1): EPEVTQTPSHQVTQMGQEVILRCVPISNHLYFYWYRQILGQKVEFLVSFYNNEISEKSEIFDDQFSVERPDGSNFTLKIRSTKLEDSAMYFCASILAGGGGYNEQFFGPGTRLTVL.

The genes are TRBV30 and TRBJ2-2; perhaps TRBD2 as D (7 bases). V gave up 8 bases and J gave up 1 base, with 14 bases separating them. The length of the CDR3 is 14 residues. Germline loops: CDR1 GTSNPN, CDR2 SVGIG (reference sequence). The CDR3 nucleotides read TGTGCCGGGGGGGGGCAGCTGAACACCGGGGAGCTGTTTTTT. It is translated as CAGGGQLNTGELFF.

This clonotype came up a few times. CDR3 region: CSARIGAEDTQYF. The CDR3 nucleotides read TGCAGTGCTCGTATTGGCGCGGAAGATACGCAGTATTTT. The chain recombines TRBV20-1 with TRBJ2-3; D gene uncertain. Germline V gives CDR1 DFQATT, CDR2 SNEGSKA (reference sequence). CDR3 length equals 13 residues. Trimming removed 5 bases at V and 5 bases at J, with 14 bases between.

This clonotype was counted at least ten times. The J gene is TRBJ1-6, the V gene TRBV5-1, with D uncertain. V lost 0 bases to trimming and J lost 5 bases, with 12 bases between them. The CDR3 is 16 residues long. Germline CDR1 SGHRS, CDR2 YFSETQ. CDR3 region: CASSLEGRENNSPLHF. The CDR3 DNA reads TGCGCCAGCAGCTTGGAAGGGAGGGAAAATAATTCACCCCTCCACTTT.

J is TRBJ2-5 and V is TRBV6-1, with D uncertain. This CDR3 has 12 amino acids. CDR1 is MNHNS, CDR2 SASEGT, per germline. V dropped 5 bases and J dropped 4 bases, with 8 bases sitting between them. The CDR3 DNA reads TGTGCCAGCAGTCCCCTCCTAGAGACCCAGTACTTC. It is translated as CASSPLLETQYF.

This clonotype was seen ten or more times. This chain uses TRBV18 with TRBJ1-1; no firm D call. The CDR3 runs 13 residues. CDR1 is KGHSH and CDR2 is LQKENI in the germline V gene. V lost 2 bases to trimming and J lost 2 bases, with 6 bases between them. CDR3 nucleotide sequence: TGTGCCAGCTCACCAGCTCCTAACACTGAAGCTTTCTTT. It encodes CASSPAPNTEAFF.

This clonotype came up a few times. The V and J genes are TRBV5-1 and TRBJ1-1; the D gene is possibly TRBD1 (6 bases). Trimming cost V 4 bases and J 1 base, with 11 bases left between them. The CDR3 length is 14 residues. Germline V gene lookup returns CDR1 SGHRS and CDR2 YFSETQ. The CDR3 sequence is CASSLGGTNTEAFF. DNA of the CDR3: TGCGCCAGCAGCCTAGGGGGTACGAACACTGAAGCTTTCTTT.

The gene calls are TRBV7-8 and TRBJ2-7, with 9 bases fitting TRBD2. CDR3 length: 14 residues. Germline loops: CDR1 SGHVS, CDR2 FQNEAQ. V lost 5 bases to trimming and J lost 4 bases; unmatched junction nucleotides: 6. CDR3 loop: CASSIKREVYEQYF. The CDR3 nucleotides read TGTGCCAGCAGCATCAAGCGGGAGGTTTACGAGCAGTACTTC.

The chain is built from TRBV5-1 and TRBJ2-1, with 9 bases aligning to TRBD2. Per the germline V gene, CDR1 is SGHRS and CDR2 is YFSETQ. The junction had 2 bases not matched to a gene; V was cut back by 2 bases and J by 2 bases. The CDR3 is made up of 15 amino acids. CDR3 DNA sequence: TGCGCCAGCAGCTTTGGCGGGGGGGCCTACAATGAGCAGTTCTTC. Its protein product is CASSFGGGAYNEQFF.

This clonotype was counted at least ten times. The V gene is TRBV20-1, the J gene TRBJ2-3, with 8 positions matching TRBD2. After removal of 0 bases from V and 3 bases from J, the junction contained 5 bases not matched to a gene. The CDR3 sequence is 15 residues long. Germline V gene data show CDR1 as DFQATT and CDR2 as SNEGSKA (reference sequence). The CDR3 region has the DNA TGCAGTGCTAGAGATCGCCTAGCGGGTACAGATACGCAGTATTTT. Translation: CSARDRLAGTDTQYF.

This clonotype showed up just a few times. The chain is built from TRBV20-1 and TRBJ2-2, with D possibly called TRBD1 or TRBD2 (5 bases each). Trimming stripped 3 bases from V and 4 bases from J, with 15 bases between. Germline assignment: CDR1 DFQATT and CDR2 SNEGSKA (reference sequence). The CDR3 is 15 residues long. The CDR3 bases are TGCAGTGCTAGGGGGACCTTGACGCGCACCGGGGAGCTGTTTTTT. Translated, it gives CSARGTLTRTGELFF.

At least ten counts were recorded for this clonotype. The chain employs TRBV28 and TRBJ2-1; D is tentatively TRBD1 or TRBD2 (5 bases each). This CDR3 is built from 15 residues. The V and J ends lost 6 bases and 5 bases respectively, with 17 bases between them. Per germline, CDR1 MDHEN and CDR2 SYDVKM. The chain's CDR3 is CASSTTGTKNNEQFF. CDR3 bases: TGTGCCAGCAGCACCACCGGGACCAAAAACAATGAGCAGTTCTTC.

The V gene is TRBV7-8, the J gene TRBJ2-1; no clear D gene. This CDR3 spans 14 amino acids. The V gene lost 5 bases and the J gene lost 6 bases, with 14 bases spanning the gap. Germline CDR1 reads SGHVS; CDR2 reads FQNEAQ. The DNA of the CDR3 is TGTGCCAGCAGCCCTTCGACCTACCTCAATGAGCAGTTCTTC. This codes for CASSPSTYLNEQFF.

This clonotype was found many times. V usage is TRBV5-1 and J usage is TRBJ2-1; unclear D gene. V was trimmed by 0 bases and J by 6 bases, leaving 7 bases between them. This CDR3 has 13 residues. The V gene's germline CDR1 is SGHRS and CDR2 YFSETQ. In nucleotides, the CDR3 is TGCGCCAGCAGCTTGGGGGCGCCCAATGAGCAGTTCTTC. This translates into CASSLGAPNEQFF.

In its sample, this clonotype was seen a few times. This chain connects TRBV7-2 to TRBJ1-1; no clear D. CDR3 length: 12 residues. V was cut by 5 bases and J by 7 bases, with 11 bases left in between. Germline values: CDR1 SGHTA, CDR2 FQGNSA. CDR3 residues: CASSPDKSEAFF. The CDR3 DNA reads as TGTGCCAGCAGCCCCGACAAGAGTGAAGCTTTCTTT. Supplemented by reference TRBV7-2 and TRBJ1-1, the full variable domain reads GAGVSQSPSNKVTEKGKDVELRCDPISGHTALYWYRQSLGQGLEFLIYFQGNSAPDKSGLPSDRFSAERTGGSVSTLTIQRTQQEDSAVYLCASSPDKSEAFFGQGTRLTVV.

This sequence joins TRBV20-1 and TRBJ1-2, with D possibly TRBD1 on 6 matching bases. The CDR3 is 16 residues long. The V and J ends lost 0 bases and 3 bases respectively, with 17 bases between them. CDR1 DFQATT and CDR2 SNEGSKA come from the germline V gene (reference sequence). The CDR3 DNA reads TGCAGTGCTAGAGACGTACAGGGAGGAGGTGACTATGGCTACACCTTC. Translating gives CSARDVQGGGDYGYTF.

This clonotype was seen repeatedly, ten times or more. This chain uses TRBV7-2 with TRBJ2-7; D may be TRBD2 (6 bases). The CDR3 totals 15 residues. V shed 5 bases and J shed 2 bases, with 16 bases lying between them. Germline CDR1 and CDR2: SGHTA and FQGNSA. This CDR3 is CASSPLGTPTYEQYF. CDR3 in DNA: TGTGCCAGCAGCCCACTGGGGACTCCGACCTACGAGCAGTACTTC.

The sample holds many counts of this clonotype. V gene TRBV5-1 combines with J gene TRBJ1-1, with D unclear. From germline, CDR1 is SGHRS and CDR2 YFSETQ. This CDR3 is built from 14 residues. The V and J ends lost 4 bases and 0 bases respectively, with 10 bases between them. The chain's CDR3 is CASSGSSMNTEAFF. In DNA form, the CDR3 reads TGCGCCAGCAGCGGCAGCTCAATGAACACTGAAGCTTTCTTT. The full variable domain, rest sourced from reference TRBV5-1 and TRBJ1-1, is KAGVTQTPRYLIKTRGQQVTLSCSPISGHRSVSWYQQTPGQGLQFLFEYFSETQRNKGNFPGRFSGRQFSNSRSEMNVSTLELGDSALYLCASSGSSMNTEAFFGQGTRLTVV.

Worth noting for this clonotype: At one end the junction does not follow the germline gene, possibly because of a read error. The chain recombines TRBV7-7 with TRBJ2-1, with TRBD2 matching over 13 bases. Per germline, CDR1 SSHAT and CDR2 FNYEAQ (reference sequence). The CDR3 contains 17 residues. The CDR3 bases are TGTGCTAGCAGCCAAGGACTAGCGGGAGTCTTAGGGAATGAGCAGTTCTTC. This sequence encodes CASSQGLAGVLGNEQFF. Combining the CDR3 with reference TRBV7-7 and TRBJ2-1 gives the whole variable domain GAGVSQSPRYKVTKRGQDVTLRCDPISSHATLYWYQQALGQGPEFLTYFNYEAQPDKSGLPSDRFSAERPEGSISTLTIQRTEQRDSAMYRCASSQGLAGVLGNEQFFGPGTRLTVL.

V gene TRBV5-1 combines with J gene TRBJ2-7, with D tentatively TRBD2 (6 bases). The CDR3 is made up of 14 amino acids. Per the germline V gene, CDR1 is SGHRS and CDR2 is YFSETQ. V dropped 4 bases and J dropped 1 base, with 12 bases sitting between them. This CDR3 is CASSPSVGSYEQYF. In DNA, the CDR3 is TGCGCCAGCAGCCCTAGCGTGGGATCCTACGAGCAGTACTTC.

This clonotype was found many times. The chain employs TRBV6-5 and TRBJ2-5; 8 nucleotides match TRBD2. This CDR3 region has 12 residues. Looked up from germline, CDR1 is MNHEY and CDR2 is SVGAGI. J gave up 14 bases and V 6 bases, and 11 bases lay outside the gene matches. CDR3: CASSPRSGRLYF. Here the CDR3 DNA reads TGTGCCAGCAGCCCACGGAGCGGGAGACTTTACTTC.

The chain recombines TRBV20-1 with TRBJ2-7; TRBD1 is a possible D gene (6 bases). Germline V gene lookup returns CDR1 DFQATT and CDR2 SNEGSKA (reference sequence). The V gene lost 6 bases and the J gene lost 6 bases, with 18 bases spanning the gap. The CDR3 runs to 13 residues. In DNA form, the CDR3 reads TGCAGTGCCCAAAGGGGGACCGCAGCCGAGCAGTACTTC. Its protein product is CSAQRGTAAEQYF.

This clonotype was seen more than once but under ten times. V usage is TRBV12-3 or TRBV12-4 and J usage is TRBJ2-1; 10 nucleotides agree with TRBD2. V gave up 5 bases and J gave up 9 bases; unmatched junction bases: 7. The CDR3 sequence is 14 residues long. The CDR3 region has the DNA TGTGCCAGCAGTCAGCGGGGGGGCTTGGTTGAGCAGTTCTTC. Amino acids: CASSQRGGLVEQFF.

The chain uses TRBV28 and TRBJ2-5; D not certain. Per the germline V gene, CDR1 is MDHEN and CDR2 is SYDVKM. V lost 3 bases and J 2 bases, leaving 13 bases between the germline ends. The CDR3 totals 15 residues. The CDR3 DNA reads TGTGCCAGCAGTTTCGGGTCCACTAATCAAGAGACCCAGTACTTC. Protein: CASSFGSTNQETQYF.